The rows below give T cell receptor beta chains drawn from one sample of a study of blood T cells in healthy people across ages. MiXCR, run by TCRdb on the 5' RACE reads, gives a single entry per CDR3 protein. This sample has some 1.7 million distinct CDR3 sequences, with about 30% found just once. Sequenced sample: blood. The receptor set was obtained from a woman under 40 in good health. Each CDR3 is given with its conserved first and last residue. The D gene is left open where the match is weak. Clone size is stated in some rows and not others, as once, few, many or a class when expanded.

abundance: .; v_gene: TRBV20-1; len: 18; j_gene: TRBJ2-4; d_gene: .; CDR3aa: CSARTRLAEGGFKNIQYF; CDR3nt: TGCAGTGCTAGAACCCGACTAGCTGAGGGGGGCTTCAAAAACATTCAGTACTTC
abundance: few; v_gene: TRBV9; len: 12; j_gene: TRBJ2-2; d_gene: .; CDR3aa: CASSVVDGELFF; CDR3nt: TGTGCCAGCAGCGTAGTGGACGGGGAGCTGTTTTTT
abundance: .; v_gene: TRBV7-2; len: 15; j_gene: TRBJ2-1; d_gene: .; CDR3aa: CASSFSAGIGNEQFF; CDR3nt: TGTGCCAGCAGCTTCTCTGCGGGAATAGGAAATGAGCAGTTCTTC
abundance: .; v_gene: TRBV11-2; len: 19; j_gene: TRBJ2-2; d_gene: TRBD2; CDR3aa: CASSLHVSLAGGGTGELFF; CDR3nt: TGTGCCAGCAGCTTACATGTTAGCCTAGCGGGAGGAGGTACCGGGGAGCTGTTTTTT
abundance: .; v_gene: TRBV28; len: 12; j_gene: TRBJ2-1; d_gene: .; CDR3aa: CASGSQGNEQFF; CDR3nt: TGTGCCAGCGGTTCCCAGGGCAATGAGCAGTTCTTC
abundance: .; v_gene: TRBV7-2; len: 12; j_gene: TRBJ2-4; d_gene: .; CDR3aa: CASSFVVGKQYF; CDR3nt: TGTGCCAGCAGCTTCGTAGTGGGGAAGCAGTACTTC
abundance: .; v_gene: TRBV20-1; len: 15; j_gene: TRBJ1-2; d_gene: .; CDR3aa: CSARVVQETYYGYTF; CDR3nt: TGCAGTGCTAGAGTAGTCCAGGAGACTTACTATGGCTACACCTTC
abundance: few; v_gene: TRBV24-1; len: 10; j_gene: TRBJ1-5; d_gene: .; CDR3aa: CATSDQPQHF; CDR3nt: TGTGCCACCTCGGATCAGCCCCAGCATTTT
abundance: .; v_gene: TRBV12-5; len: 12; j_gene: TRBJ1-2; d_gene: .; CDR3aa: CASGPPWGGYTF; CDR3nt: TGTGCTAGTGGTCCCCCCTGGGGCGGCTACACCTTC
abundance: many; v_gene: TRBV6-2/TRBV6-3; len: 13; j_gene: TRBJ2-4; d_gene: .; CDR3aa: CASSYFMAGIQYF; CDR3nt: TGTGCCAGCAGTTACTTCATGGCGGGCATTCAGTACTTC
abundance: few; v_gene: TRBV6-6; len: 14; j_gene: TRBJ2-1; d_gene: TRBD1; CDR3aa: CASSGTGERNEQFF; CDR3nt: TGTGCCAGCAGCGGGACAGGGGAAAGGAATGAGCAGTTCTTC
abundance: .; v_gene: TRBV5-1; len: 16; j_gene: TRBJ2-1; d_gene: .; CDR3aa: CASSLSVRSSYNEQFF; CDR3nt: TGCGCCAGCAGCTTGTCGGTGAGAAGCTCCTACAATGAGCAGTTCTTC
abundance: .; v_gene: TRBV6-5; len: 14; j_gene: TRBJ2-3; d_gene: .; CDR3aa: CASTRSLHTDTQYF; CDR3nt: TGTGCCAGCACCAGGAGTCTCCACACAGATACGCAGTATTTT
abundance: few; v_gene: TRBV4-1; len: 13; j_gene: TRBJ1-4; d_gene: .; CDR3aa: CASSQLPNEKLFF; CDR3nt: TGCGCCAGCAGCCAATTGCCGAATGAAAAACTGTTTTTT
abundance: .; v_gene: TRBV6-5; len: 11; j_gene: TRBJ2-1; d_gene: .; CDR3aa: CASRKGNEQFF; CDR3nt: TGTGCCAGCAGAAAAGGCAATGAGCAGTTCTTC